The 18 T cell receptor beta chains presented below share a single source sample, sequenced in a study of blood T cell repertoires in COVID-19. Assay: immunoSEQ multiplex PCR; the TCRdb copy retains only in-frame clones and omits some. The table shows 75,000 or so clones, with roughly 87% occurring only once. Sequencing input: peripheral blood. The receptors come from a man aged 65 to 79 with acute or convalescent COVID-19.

The CDR3: CASISGSALNTGELFF. The DNA of the CDR3 is TGTGCCAGCATTAGCGGGAGCGCATTGAACACCGGGGAGCTGTTTTTT. V is TRBV28 and J is TRBJ2-2; 9 nucleotides line up with TRBD2. Germline CDR1 is MDHEN and CDR2 is SYDVKM. This CDR3 comprises 16 residues. V gave up 7 bases and J gave up 1 base; unmatched junction bases: 7. Full variable domain (missing parts from reference TRBV28 and TRBJ2-2): DVKVTQSSRYLVKRTGEKVFLECVQDMDHENMFWYRQDPGLGLRLIYFSYDVKMKEKGDIPEGYSVSREKKERFSLILESASTNQTSMYLCASISGSALNTGELFFGEGSRLTVL.

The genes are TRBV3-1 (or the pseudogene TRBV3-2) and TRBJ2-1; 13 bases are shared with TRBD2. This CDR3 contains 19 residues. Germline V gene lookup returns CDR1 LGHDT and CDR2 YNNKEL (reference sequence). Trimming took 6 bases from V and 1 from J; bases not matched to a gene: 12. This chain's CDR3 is CASSPMGLAGRASYNEQFF. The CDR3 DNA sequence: TGTGCCAGCAGTCCCATGGGACTAGCGGGAAGAGCGTCCTACAATGAGCAGTTCTTC.

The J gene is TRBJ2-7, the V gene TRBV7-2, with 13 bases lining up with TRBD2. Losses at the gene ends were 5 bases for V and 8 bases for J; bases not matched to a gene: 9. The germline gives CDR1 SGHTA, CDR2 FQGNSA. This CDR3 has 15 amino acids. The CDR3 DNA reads TGTGCCAGCAGCCCACTCGGGACTAGCGGGATTAAGCAGTACTTC. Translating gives CASSPLGTSGIKQYF.

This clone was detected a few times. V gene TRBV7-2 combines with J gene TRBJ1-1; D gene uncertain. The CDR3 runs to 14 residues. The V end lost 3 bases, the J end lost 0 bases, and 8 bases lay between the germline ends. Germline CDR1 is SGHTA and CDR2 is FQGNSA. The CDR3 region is CASSFRTLNTEAFF. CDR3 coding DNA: TGTGCCAGCAGCTTCAGGACTTTGAACACTGAAGCTTTCTTT. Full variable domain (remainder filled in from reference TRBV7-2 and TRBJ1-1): GAGVSQSPSNKVTEKGKDVELRCDPISGHTALYWYRQSLGQGLEFLIYFQGNSAPDKSGLPSDRFSAERTGGSVSTLTIQRTQQEDSAVYLCASSFRTLNTEAFFGQGTRLTVV.

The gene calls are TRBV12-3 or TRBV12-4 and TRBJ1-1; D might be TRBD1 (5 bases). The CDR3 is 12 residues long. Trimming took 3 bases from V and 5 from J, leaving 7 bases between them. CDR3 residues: CASSLPGTEAFF. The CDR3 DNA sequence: TGTGCCAGCAGTTTGCCAGGGACTGAAGCTTTCTTT.

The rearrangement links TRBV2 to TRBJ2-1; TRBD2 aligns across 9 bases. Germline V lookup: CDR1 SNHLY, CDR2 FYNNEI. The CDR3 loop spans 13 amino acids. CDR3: CTYSGSSYNEQFF. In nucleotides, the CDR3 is TGTACTTATAGCGGGAGCTCCTACAATGAGCAGTTCTTC.

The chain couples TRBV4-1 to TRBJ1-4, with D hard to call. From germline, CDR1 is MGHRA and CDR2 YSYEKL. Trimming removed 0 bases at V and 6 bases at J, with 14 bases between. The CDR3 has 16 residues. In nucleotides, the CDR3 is TGCGCCAGCAGCCAAGAGCAAGTGAATTTAGATGAAAAACTGTTTTTT. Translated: CASSQEQVNLDEKLFF.

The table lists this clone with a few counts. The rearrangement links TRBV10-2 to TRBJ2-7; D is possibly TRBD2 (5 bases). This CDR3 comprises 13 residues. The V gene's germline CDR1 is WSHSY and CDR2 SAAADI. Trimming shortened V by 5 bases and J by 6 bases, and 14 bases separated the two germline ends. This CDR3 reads CASSPSLVSEQYF. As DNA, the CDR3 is TGCGCCAGCAGTCCATCACTAGTCTCCGAGCAGTACTTC.

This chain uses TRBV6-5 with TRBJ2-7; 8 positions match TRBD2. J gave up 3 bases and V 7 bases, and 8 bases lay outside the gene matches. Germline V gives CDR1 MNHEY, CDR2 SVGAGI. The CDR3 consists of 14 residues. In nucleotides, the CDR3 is TGTGCCAGCACCAGGCTAGCGGGTCTCTACGAGCAGTACTTC. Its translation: CASTRLAGLYEQYF.

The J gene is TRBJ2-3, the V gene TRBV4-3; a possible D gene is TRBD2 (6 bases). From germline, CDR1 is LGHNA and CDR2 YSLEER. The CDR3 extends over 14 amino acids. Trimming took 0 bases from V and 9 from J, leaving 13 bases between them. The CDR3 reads CASSQEGAGRTQYF. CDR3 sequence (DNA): TGCGCCAGCAGCCAAGAGGGAGCGGGCCGGACGCAGTATTTT.

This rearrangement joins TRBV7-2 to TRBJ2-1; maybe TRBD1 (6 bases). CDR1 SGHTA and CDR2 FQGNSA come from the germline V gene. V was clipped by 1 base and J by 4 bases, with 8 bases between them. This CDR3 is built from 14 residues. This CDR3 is CASSLEQGYNEQFF. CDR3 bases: TGTGCCAGCAGCTTAGAACAGGGTTACAATGAGCAGTTCTTC.

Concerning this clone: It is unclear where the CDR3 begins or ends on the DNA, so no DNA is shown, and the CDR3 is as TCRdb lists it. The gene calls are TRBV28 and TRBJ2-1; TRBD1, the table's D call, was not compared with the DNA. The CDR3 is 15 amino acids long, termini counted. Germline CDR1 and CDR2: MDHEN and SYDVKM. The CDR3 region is CASSFFGQDNNEQFF.

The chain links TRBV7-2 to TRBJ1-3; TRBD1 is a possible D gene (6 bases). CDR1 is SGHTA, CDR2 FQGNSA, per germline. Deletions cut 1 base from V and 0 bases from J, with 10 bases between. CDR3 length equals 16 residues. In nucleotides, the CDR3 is TGTGCCAGCAGCTTAGTAGGCAGGGGCTCTGGAAACACCATATATTTT. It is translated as CASSLVGRGSGNTIYF.

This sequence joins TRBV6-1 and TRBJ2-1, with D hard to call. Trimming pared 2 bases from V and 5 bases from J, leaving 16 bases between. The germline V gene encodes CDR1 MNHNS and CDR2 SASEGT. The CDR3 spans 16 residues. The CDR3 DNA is TGTGCCAGCAGTGAATTGGTATTAGCCCCCCACAATGAGCAGTTCTTC. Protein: CASSELVLAPHNEQFF.

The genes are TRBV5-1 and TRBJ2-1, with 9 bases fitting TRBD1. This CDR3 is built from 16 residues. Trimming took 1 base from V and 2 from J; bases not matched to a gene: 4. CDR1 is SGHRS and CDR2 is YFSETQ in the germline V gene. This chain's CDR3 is CASSLRTGEAYNEQFF. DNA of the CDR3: TGCGCCAGCAGCTTGCGGACAGGGGAGGCCTACAATGAGCAGTTCTTC.

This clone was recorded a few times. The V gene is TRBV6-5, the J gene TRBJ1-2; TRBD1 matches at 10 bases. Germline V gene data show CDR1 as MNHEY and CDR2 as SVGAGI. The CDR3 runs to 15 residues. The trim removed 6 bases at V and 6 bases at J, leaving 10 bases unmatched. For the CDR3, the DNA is TGTGCCAGCAGACGCCCCGGGACAGGGGAAGATGGCTACACCTTC. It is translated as CASRRPGTGEDGYTF.

The DNA of the CDR3 is TGCGCCAGCGGGCCAGACCTCACCGGGGAGCTGTTTTTT. Amino acids: CASGPDLTGELFF. V usage is TRBV4-3 and J usage is TRBJ2-2; D is undetermined. V shed 8 bases and J shed 4 bases, with 11 bases lying between them. The CDR3 has 13 residues. Germline V gene data show CDR1 as LGHNA and CDR2 as YSLEER.

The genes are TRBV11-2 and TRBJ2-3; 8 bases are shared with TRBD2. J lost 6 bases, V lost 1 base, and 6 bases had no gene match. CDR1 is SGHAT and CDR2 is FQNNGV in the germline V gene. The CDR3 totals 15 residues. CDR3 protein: CASSLVGGAADTQYF. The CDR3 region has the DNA TGTGCCAGCAGCTTAGTCGGGGGGGCCGCGGATACGCAGTATTTT.